This TCR beta chain came from a study of blood T cells in healthy people across ages. J lost 4 bases, V lost 4 bases, and 17 bases had no gene match. Germline V gene data show CDR1 as MDHEN and CDR2 as SYDVKM. The CDR3 contains 19 residues. Next came a second PCR, run for about 7 to 12 cycles, which used a sample-barcoded 5' primer along with a J-beta primer mix. TCRdb fed the 5' RACE reads into MiXCR, producing one record per CDR3 protein. The sample shows some 890,000 distinct CDR3 sequences, approximately 32% of them seen only once. The same specimen was also included in a second study, on T cells of mothers and their children.

Specimen: blood. The chain links TRBV28 to TRBJ2-7, with TRBD1 matching over 12 bases. The origin of this receptor is a woman in her thirties or forties in good health. Here the CDR3 DNA reads TGTGCCAGCAGTTCAACCGGGACAGGGGGCCCCCCGCCTGGGTACGAGCAGTACTTC. It translates to CASSSTGTGGPPPGYEQYF.